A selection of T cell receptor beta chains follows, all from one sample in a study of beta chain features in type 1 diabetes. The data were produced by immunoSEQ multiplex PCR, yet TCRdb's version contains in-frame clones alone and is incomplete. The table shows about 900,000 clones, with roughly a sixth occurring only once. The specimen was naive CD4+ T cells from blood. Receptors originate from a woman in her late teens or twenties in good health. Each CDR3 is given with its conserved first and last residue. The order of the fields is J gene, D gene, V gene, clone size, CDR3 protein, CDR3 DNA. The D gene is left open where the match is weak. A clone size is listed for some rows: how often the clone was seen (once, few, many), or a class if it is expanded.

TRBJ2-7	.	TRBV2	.	CASSEGYEQYF	TGTGCCAGCAGTGAAGGGTACGAGCAGTACTTC
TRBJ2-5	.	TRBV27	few	CASSFPGSETQYF	TGTGCCAGCAGTTTTCCAGGGAGCGAGACCCAGTACTTC
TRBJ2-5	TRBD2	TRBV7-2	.	CASSPWGKRELETQYF	TGTGCCAGCAGCCCCTGGGGCAAGCGGGAGCTGGAGACCCAGTACTTC
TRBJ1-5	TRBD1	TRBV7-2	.	CASTHDRGNQPQHF	TGTGCCAGCACCCACGACAGGGGCAATCAGCCCCAGCATTTT
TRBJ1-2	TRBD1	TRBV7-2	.	CASSFDRANYGYTF	TGTGCCAGCAGCTTTGACAGGGCGAACTATGGCTACACCTTC
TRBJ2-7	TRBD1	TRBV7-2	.	CASSARASRQGSYEQYF	TGTGCCAGCAGCGCCCGCGCTAGCCGACAGGGTTCCTACGAGCAGTACTTC
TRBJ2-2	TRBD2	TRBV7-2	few	CASSPLGTKRESNTGELFF	TGTGCCAGCAGCCCCTTGGGGACTAAGCGGGAGTCGAACACCGGGGAGCTGTTTTTT
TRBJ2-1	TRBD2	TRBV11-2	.	CASSDLGGRAQQFF	TGTGCCAGCAGCGATCTCGGCGGGAGGGCTCAGCAGTTCTTC
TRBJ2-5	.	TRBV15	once	CATSQRDYQETQYF	TGTGCCACCAGCCAAAGGGACTACCAAGAGACCCAGTACTTC
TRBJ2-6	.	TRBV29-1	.	CSVEETGANVLTF	TGCAGCGTTGAAGAGACTGGGGCCAACGTCCTGACTTTC
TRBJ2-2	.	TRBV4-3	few	CASSQGLGTTNTGELFF	TGCGCCAGCAGCCAGGGTCTAGGGACAACTAACACCGGGGAGCTGTTTTTT
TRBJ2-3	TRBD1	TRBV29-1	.	CSVEATGATDTQYF	TGCAGCGTTGAAGCGACAGGGGCCACAGATACGCAGTATTTT
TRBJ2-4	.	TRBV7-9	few	CASSPQATATAAKNIQYF	TGTGCCAGCAGCCCCCAAGCTACAGCAACCGCTGCCAAAAACATTCAGTACTTC
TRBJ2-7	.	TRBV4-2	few	CASSQELGQNRPISYEQYF	TGTGCCAGCAGCCAAGAACTGGGGCAAAACAGGCCGATCTCCTACGAGCAGTACTTC
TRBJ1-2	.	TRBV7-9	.	CASSLGQALYGYTF	TGTGCCAGCAGCTTAGGGCAAGCACTCTATGGCTACACCTTC
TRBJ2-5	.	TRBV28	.	CASSLYRVPETQYF	TGTGCCAGCAGTTTATATCGGGTTCCGGAGACCCAGTACTTC
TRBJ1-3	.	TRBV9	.	CASSREGQDSGNTIYF	TGTGCCAGCAGCCGAGAGGGACAAGACTCTGGAAACACCATATATTTT
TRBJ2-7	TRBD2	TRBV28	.	CASRLAGAPLEQYF	TGTGCCAGCCGTCTAGCGGGAGCCCCGTTGGAGCAGTACTTC
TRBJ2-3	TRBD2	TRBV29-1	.	CSVSGRAADTQYF	TGCAGCGTTAGCGGGAGGGCGGCAGATACGCAGTATTTT
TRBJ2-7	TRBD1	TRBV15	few	CATSRDRFLPPYEQYF	TGTGCCACCAGCAGGGACAGGTTTTTGCCCCCCTACGAGCAGTACTTC
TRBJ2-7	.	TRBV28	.	CASYSAYEQYF	TGTGCCAGCTACAGCGCCTACGAGCAGTACTTC
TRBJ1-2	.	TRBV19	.	CASSIRADYYGYTF	TGTGCCAGTAGTATTCGTGCGGACTACTATGGCTACACCTTC
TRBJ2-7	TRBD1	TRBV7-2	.	CASSLAGTGSSYEQYF	TGTGCCAGCAGCTTAGCCGGGACAGGGTCCTCCTACGAGCAGTACTTC
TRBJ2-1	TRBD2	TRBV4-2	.	CASRLAGVDEQFF	TGTGCCAGCAGACTAGCGGGAGTCGATGAGCAGTTCTTC
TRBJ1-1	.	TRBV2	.	CASSKQSTEAFF	TGTGCCAGCAGCAAACAGTCCACTGAAGCTTTCTTT
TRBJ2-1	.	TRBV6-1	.	CASSKGSGEQFF	TGTGCCAGCAGTAAGGGGTCCGGTGAGCAGTTCTTC
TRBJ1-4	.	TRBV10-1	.	CASSGWPAVTNEKLFF	TGCGCCAGCAGTGGGTGGCCGGCAGTCACTAATGAAAAACTGTTTTTT
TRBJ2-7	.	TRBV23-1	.	CASRDTYEQYF	TGCGCCAGCAGGGACACCTACGAGCAGTACTTC
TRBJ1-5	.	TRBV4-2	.	CASSQAPENQPQHF	TGTGCCAGCAGCCAAGCCCCAGAGAATCAGCCCCAGCATTTT
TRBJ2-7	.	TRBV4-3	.	CASSQQYSGANYEQYF	TGCGCCAGCAGCCAGCAGTACTCAGGGGCTAACTACGAGCAGTACTTC
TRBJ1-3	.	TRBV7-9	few	CASSGREGRNTIYF	TGTGCCAGCAGCGGCAGGGAAGGTAGAAACACCATATATTTT
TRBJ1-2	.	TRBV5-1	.	CASSLAARSGYTF	TGCGCCAGCAGCTTGGCCGCGCGGAGTGGCTACACCTTC
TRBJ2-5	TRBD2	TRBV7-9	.	CASSVSGSGETQYF	TGTGCCAGCAGCGTTAGCGGGAGTGGGGAGACCCAGTACTTC